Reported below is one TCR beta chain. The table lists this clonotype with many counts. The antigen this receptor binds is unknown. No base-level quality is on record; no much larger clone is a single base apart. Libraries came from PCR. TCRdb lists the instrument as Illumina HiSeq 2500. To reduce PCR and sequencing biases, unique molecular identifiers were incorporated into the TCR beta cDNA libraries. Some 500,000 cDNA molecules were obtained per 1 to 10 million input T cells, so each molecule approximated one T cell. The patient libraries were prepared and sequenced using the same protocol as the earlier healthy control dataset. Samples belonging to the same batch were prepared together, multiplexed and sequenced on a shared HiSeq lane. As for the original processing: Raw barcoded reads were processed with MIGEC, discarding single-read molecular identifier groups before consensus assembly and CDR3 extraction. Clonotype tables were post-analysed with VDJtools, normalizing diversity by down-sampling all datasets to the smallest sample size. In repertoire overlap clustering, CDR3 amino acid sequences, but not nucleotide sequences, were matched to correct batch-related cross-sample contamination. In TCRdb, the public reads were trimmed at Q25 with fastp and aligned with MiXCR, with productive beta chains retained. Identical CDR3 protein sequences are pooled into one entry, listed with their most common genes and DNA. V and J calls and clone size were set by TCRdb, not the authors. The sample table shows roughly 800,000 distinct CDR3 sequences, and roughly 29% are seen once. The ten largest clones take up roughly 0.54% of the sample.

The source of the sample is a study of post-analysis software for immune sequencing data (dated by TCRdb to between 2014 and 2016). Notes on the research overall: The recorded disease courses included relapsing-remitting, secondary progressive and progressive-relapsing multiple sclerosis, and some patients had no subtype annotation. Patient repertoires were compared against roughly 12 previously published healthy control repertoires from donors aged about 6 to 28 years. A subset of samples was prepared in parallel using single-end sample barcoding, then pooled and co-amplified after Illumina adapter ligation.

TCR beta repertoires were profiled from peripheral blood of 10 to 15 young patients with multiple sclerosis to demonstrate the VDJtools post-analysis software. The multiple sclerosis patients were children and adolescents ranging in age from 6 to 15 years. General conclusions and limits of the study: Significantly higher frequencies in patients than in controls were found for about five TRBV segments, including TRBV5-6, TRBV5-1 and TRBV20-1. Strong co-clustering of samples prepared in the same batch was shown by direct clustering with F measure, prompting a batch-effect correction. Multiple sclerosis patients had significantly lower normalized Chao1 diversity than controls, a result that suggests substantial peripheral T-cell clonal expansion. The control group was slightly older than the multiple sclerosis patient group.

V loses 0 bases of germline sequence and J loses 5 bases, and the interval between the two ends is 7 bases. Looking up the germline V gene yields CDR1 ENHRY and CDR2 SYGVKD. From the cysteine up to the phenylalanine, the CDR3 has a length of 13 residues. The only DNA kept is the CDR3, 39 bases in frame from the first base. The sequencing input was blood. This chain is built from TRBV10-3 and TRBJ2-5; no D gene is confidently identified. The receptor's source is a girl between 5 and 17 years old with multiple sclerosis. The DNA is TGTGCCATCAGTGAGTCTGGTGGCGAGACCCAGTACTTC. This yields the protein CAISESGGETQYF.